These 21 T cell receptor beta chains share one sample of origin, sequenced in a study of monozygotic twins with inflammatory bowel disease. One entry per CDR3 protein, without DNA, is what TCRdb gives after re-calling the 5' RACE reads. The sample features about 210,000 distinct CDR3 sequences, with approximately 1.6% in its top ten. Material for sequencing was blood. The source is a human donor with ulcerative colitis or Crohn's disease, or a healthy co-twin of an affected twin (not recorded which).

This rearrangement joins TRBV5-4 to TRBJ2-1; there is no DNA to check the TCRdb D call of TRBD1. Germline lookup yields CDR1 SGHNT and CDR2 YYREEE (reference sequence). The CDR3 covers 14 residues. The CDR3: CASSFRQGANEQFF.

The chain combines TRBV6-1 with TRBJ2-5; TCRdb's assignment of TRBD1 cannot be checked, as there is no DNA. The CDR3 covers 15 residues. Germline V gene data show CDR1 as MNHNS and CDR2 as SASEGT. The CDR3 reads CASSLERGPQETQYF.

The gene calls are TRBV10-2 and TRBJ1-1; the TCRdb D gene call, TRBD1, has no DNA to confirm it. The CDR3 has 13 amino acids. Germline-derived CDR1 and CDR2 are WSHSY and SAAADI. CDR3 amino acids: CASEGQINTEAFF.

The chain recombines TRBV6-6 with TRBJ1-1; TCRdb indicates TRBD1, and absent DNA this call remains unverified. CDR1 is MNHNY, CDR2 SVGAGI, per germline (reference sequence). This CDR3 region has 14 residues. The CDR3: CASRPRTANTEAFF.

The J gene is TRBJ2-5, the V gene TRBV5-1; no DNA is available, so the TRBD1 call from TCRdb remains unchecked. Germline V gives CDR1 SGHRS, CDR2 YFSETQ. CDR3 length equals 14 residues. The chain's CDR3 is CASSSPEAFETQYF.

The CDR3 sequence: CASIRGTEAFF. This chain links TRBV2 with TRBJ1-1; TCRdb calls TRBD1, which cannot be checked without DNA. In germline, CDR1 is SNHLY, CDR2 FYNNEI. The CDR3 has 11 amino acids. The variable domain in full, with the rest retrieved from reference TRBV2 and TRBJ1-1, is EPEVTQTPSHQVTQMGQEVILRCVPISNHLYFYWYRQILGQKVEFLVSFYNNEISEKSEIFDDQFSVERPDGSNFTLKIRSTKLEDSAMYFCASIRGTEAFFGQGTRLTVV.

This sequence joins TRBV10-3 and TRBJ2-3; TCRdb lists TRBD1, though no DNA is available to test this call. This CDR3 is built from 15 residues. The germline gives CDR1 ENHRY, CDR2 SYGVKD. This chain's CDR3 is CAISDRPQRADTQYF.

The rearrangement uses TRBV5-1 and TRBJ2-5; TCRdb lists TRBD2, though no DNA is available to test this call. CDR3 size: 15 residues. The germline V gene encodes CDR1 SGHRS and CDR2 YFSETQ. The CDR3 protein is CASSLESSGGETQYF.

The V and J genes are TRBV5-1 and TRBJ2-1; TCRdb's D call of TRBD1 is untestable without DNA. The germline V gene has CDR1 SGHRS and CDR2 YFSETQ. This CDR3 region has 14 residues. Here the CDR3 reads CASSSQGALNEQFF.

The V gene is TRBV14, the J gene TRBJ1-1. The CDR3 totals 15 residues. Germline values: CDR1 SGHDN, CDR2 FVKESK. The CDR3 spells CASSQGRGKDTEAFF.

The chain uses TRBV20-1 and TRBJ2-1; lacking DNA, the TRBD1 call made by TCRdb goes unchecked. The CDR3 totals 14 residues. Germline values: CDR1 DFQATT, CDR2 SNEGSKA (reference sequence). This CDR3 is CSATGSRPYNEQFF.

The chain carries TRBV9 and TRBJ2-1. There are 12 residues in the CDR3. The germline V gene has CDR1 SGDLS and CDR2 YYNGEE. CDR3 in amino acids: CASSLLTDEQFF.

This rearrangement joins TRBV29-1 to TRBJ1-2; TCRdb gives TRBD1 as the D gene, but with no DNA this cannot be confirmed. CDR1 is SQVTM, CDR2 ANQGSEA, per germline. The CDR3 is 13 residues long. The CDR3 region is CSVQADRNYGYTF.

The V gene is TRBV11-2, the J gene TRBJ2-1; checking the TCRdb D call of TRBD2 is not possible without DNA. This CDR3 is 16 amino acids long. Germline CDR1 is SGHAT and CDR2 is FQNNGV. This chain's CDR3 is CASSLEASGGPHEQFF.

The chain uses TRBV20-1 and TRBJ2-7; absent DNA, TCRdb's TRBD1 call cannot be checked. From germline, CDR1 is DFQATT and CDR2 SNEGSKA (reference sequence). The CDR3 contains 12 residues. Here the CDR3 reads CSAWGQSYEQYF.

The rearrangement links TRBV18 to TRBJ2-5. This CDR3 contains 14 residues. The V gene's germline CDR1 is KGHSH and CDR2 LQKENI. The CDR3 region is CASSQQEKQETQYF.

The CDR3 sequence: CASSFAGTSGGASDEQFF. This chain connects TRBV11-1 to TRBJ2-1; with no DNA, the TCRdb D assignment of TRBD2 cannot be verified. The CDR3 covers 18 residues. The germline V gene has CDR1 SGHAT and CDR2 FQDESV (reference sequence).

J is TRBJ1-2 and V is TRBV5-1; TCRdb's D call of TRBD1 is untestable without DNA. This CDR3 has 12 residues. Germline V gene lookup returns CDR1 SGHRS and CDR2 YFSETQ. The CDR3 here is CASTGQSYGYTF. Full variable domain (remainder filled in from reference TRBV5-1 and TRBJ1-2): KAGVTQTPRYLIKTRGQQVTLSCSPISGHRSVSWYQQTPGQGLQFLFEYFSETQRNKGNFPGRFSGRQFSNSRSEMNVSTLELGDSALYLCASTGQSYGYTFGSGTRLTVV.

The J gene is TRBJ1-6, the V gene TRBV5-6; TCRdb indicates TRBD1, and absent DNA this call remains unverified. Looked up from germline, CDR1 is SGHDT and CDR2 is YYEEEE. This CDR3 is built from 15 residues. CDR3 sequence: CASRHGRGYNSPLHF.

The V call is TRBV5-1, the J call TRBJ2-3; TCRdb returns TRBD2, unconfirmable since there is no DNA. This CDR3 region has 16 residues. Looked up from germline, CDR1 is SGHRS and CDR2 is YFSETQ. The CDR3 sequence is CASSGEAGASTDTQYF.

The chain recombines TRBV11-2 with TRBJ2-1; TCRdb picks TRBD2, but there is no DNA to check that call. The CDR3 is 15 residues long. Germline CDR1 is SGHAT and CDR2 is FQNNGV. CDR3 protein: CASSSGTSSYNEQFF.